Below, 32 T cell receptor beta chains from the same sample are listed, as sequenced in a study of T-cell memory formation after mild COVID-19. TCRdb redid the calling of the 5' RACE reads with MiXCR, one entry per CDR3 protein. The sample comprises 350,000 to 550,000 distinct CDR3 sequences, about a sixth of which are singletons, and roughly a fifth rests with the top ten. Source material: PBMCs or a T cell subset sorted from them (not recorded which). The origin of the receptors is a man in his late teens or twenties who had mild COVID-19 (a few samples of this study predate the infection). Cell type and time point are not known.

The CDR3 reads CASSPETGFGYGYTF. CDR3 DNA: TGTGCCAGCAGCCCCGAAACAGGGTTCGGTTACGGCTACACCTTC. The J gene is TRBJ1-2, the V gene TRBV14; D perhaps matches TRBD1 (6 bases). This CDR3 region has 15 residues. Trimming pared 4 bases from V and 8 bases from J, leaving 20 bases between. The V gene's germline CDR1 is SGHDN and CDR2 FVKESK.

This clonotype was detected many times. V gene TRBV5-1 combines with J gene TRBJ2-1; 9 bases line up with TRBD2. The germline gives CDR1 SGHRS, CDR2 YFSETQ. The CDR3 runs to 15 residues. V was clipped by 0 bases and J by 7 bases; unmatched bases: 5. The CDR3 DNA is TGCGCCAGCAGCTTGGAATTAGCGGGGGTAAATGAGCAGTTCTTC. Its translation: CASSLELAGVNEQFF.

The rearrangement joins TRBV10-3 to TRBJ1-3; TRBD1 agrees at 9 bases. Germline trimming cut 10 bases from V and 6 bases from J; bases unmatched to any gene: 16. The CDR3 has 16 amino acids. Germline V lookup: CDR1 ENHRY, CDR2 SYGVKD. The CDR3 nucleotides are TGTGCCAACACGTCCCGGGACAGGGAATATGCAAACACCATATATTTT. Translating it yields CANTSRDREYANTIYF.

The V gene is TRBV5-1, the J gene TRBJ1-4, with 7 positions matching TRBD1. J gave up 3 bases and V 4 bases, and 6 bases lay outside the gene matches. CDR3 length equals 15 residues. CDR1 is SGHRS, CDR2 YFSETQ, per germline. CDR3 sequence: CASSATGMANEKLFF. CDR3 coding DNA: TGCGCCAGCAGCGCGACAGGGATGGCTAATGAAAAACTGTTTTTT.

There are a few counts of this clonotype. The chain has TRBV20-1 and TRBJ2-5; 7 bases line up with TRBD2. V gave up 0 bases and J gave up 2 bases; unmatched junction bases: 9. CDR3 size: 16 residues. Per germline, CDR1 DFQATT and CDR2 SNEGSKA (reference sequence). The CDR3 spells CSARDWGGKGQETQYF. The CDR3 bases are TGCAGTGCTAGAGATTGGGGAGGGAAGGGGCAAGAGACCCAGTACTTC.

Here the CDR3 reads CASSQFGSSSAEQFF. In DNA form, the CDR3 reads TGCGCCAGCAGCCAATTCGGCTCGTCGTCGGCTGAGCAGTTCTTC. The chain recombines TRBV4-1 with TRBJ2-1; D unresolved. This CDR3 region has 15 residues. V was shortened by 2 bases and J by 9 bases, with 17 bases between the two germline ends. The germline gives CDR1 MGHRA, CDR2 YSYEKL.

The J gene is TRBJ2-3, the V gene TRBV7-9; tentatively, D is TRBD2 (6 bases). Germline CDR1 reads SEHNR; CDR2 reads FQNEAQ (reference sequence). The CDR3 extends over 14 amino acids. Deletions cut 6 bases from V and 5 bases from J, with 15 bases between. The CDR3 region is CASSPSAGRDTQYF. In nucleotides, the CDR3 is TGTGCCAGCAGTCCATCTGCGGGGAGAGATACGCAGTATTTT.

Ten or more counts support this clonotype. This chain uses TRBV2 with TRBJ2-7; D is ambiguous. Germline V CDR1 and CDR2: SNHLY, FYNNEI. The germline V and J ends were trimmed by 3 bases and 6 bases, with 21 bases remaining between them. The CDR3 spans 16 residues. DNA for the CDR3: TGTGCCAGCAGTGAGTTCGTGGAGCTCAGGCTCGGCGAGCAGTACTTC. Translated: CASSEFVELRLGEQYF. Filled out from reference TRBV2 and TRBJ2-7, the complete variable domain reads EPEVTQTPSHQVTQMGQEVILRCVPISNHLYFYWYRQILGQKVEFLVSFYNNEISEKSEIFDDQFSVERPDGSNFTLKIRSTKLEDSAMYFCASSEFVELRLGEQYFGPGTRLTVT.

The sample holds a few counts of this clonotype. The rearrangement links TRBV6-1 to TRBJ2-1; D may be TRBD1 (6 bases). The length of the CDR3 is 14 residues. V shed 8 bases and J shed 8 bases, with 19 bases lying between them. Germline V gene sequence: CDR1 MNHNS, CDR2 SASEGT. The DNA for the CDR3 is TGTGCCAGCCAGGGGTGGGGGCGCAGCCATGAGCAGTTCTTC. This translates into CASQGWGRSHEQFF.

This clonotype was detected only a few times. The rearrangement uses TRBV7-9 and TRBJ2-1; D perhaps matches TRBD2 (6 bases). Trimming stripped 6 bases from V and 1 base from J, with 16 bases between. This CDR3 is 16 amino acids long. Germline V gene lookup returns CDR1 SEHNR and CDR2 FQNEAQ (reference sequence). The CDR3 nucleotides read TGTGCCAGCAGTGGGCCGAGACTAGTATCCTACAATGAGCAGTTCTTC. Its translation is CASSGPRLVSYNEQFF.

The genes are TRBV20-1 and TRBJ1-2; TRBD1 matches at 10 bases. With 1 base clipped from V and 5 bases from J, the junction kept 13 bases outside the gene matches. Germline CDR1 and CDR2: DFQATT and SNEGSKA (reference sequence). This CDR3 contains 17 residues. CDR3 loop: CSARARDRGLGPYGYTF. Here the CDR3 DNA reads TGCAGTGCTAGAGCCCGGGACAGGGGCCTTGGCCCTTATGGCTACACCTTC.

The chain carries TRBV4-1 and TRBJ1-1, with a weak D call TRBD1 (5 bases). Germline V gives CDR1 MGHRA, CDR2 YSYEKL. Trimming cost V 4 bases and J 5 bases, with 17 bases left between them. This CDR3 has 15 residues. The CDR3 loop reads CASSLADTPATEAFF. In DNA form, the CDR3 reads TGCGCCAGCAGCCTAGCGGACACCCCGGCAACTGAAGCTTTCTTT.

The chain joins TRBV7-9 to TRBJ2-5; 13 bases line up with TRBD2. The CDR3 loop spans 17 amino acids. The germline CDR1 and CDR2 sequences are SEHNR and FQNEAQ (reference sequence). The V gene end was trimmed by 5 bases and the J gene end by 4 bases; junction bases not matched to a gene: 10. The CDR3 sequence: CASSLTSGGFKGETQYF. DNA of the CDR3: TGTGCCAGCAGCCTGACTAGCGGGGGGTTTAAGGGAGAGACCCAGTACTTC.

The chain employs TRBV6-2 or TRBV6-3 and TRBJ2-5; D may match TRBD1 or TRBD2 (5 bases each). V lost 1 base and J 5 bases, leaving 14 bases between the germline ends. The CDR3 is 15 amino acids. Germline CDR1 MNHEY, CDR2 SVGEGT. The CDR3 is CASSYWSGTSETQYF. The DNA of the CDR3 is TGTGCCAGCAGTTACTGGTCCGGGACCAGTGAGACCCAGTACTTC.

The chain employs TRBV29-1 and TRBJ1-2; D is ambiguous. The CDR3 length is 13 residues. Germline lookup yields CDR1 SQVTM and CDR2 ANQGSEA. V gave up 5 bases and J gave up 4 bases, with 14 bases separating them. In DNA form, the CDR3 reads TGCAGCGTTAGGGAGGGTGATCGCTATGGCTACACCTTC. Translated: CSVREGDRYGYTF.

DNA for the CDR3: TGTGCCAGCAGCTTTTGGTCCGCCTACGAGCAGTACTTC. Amino acid sequence: CASSFWSAYEQYF. V usage is TRBV5-6 and J usage is TRBJ2-7; D gene ambiguous. CDR1 is SGHDT and CDR2 is YYEEEE in the germline V gene. This CDR3 region has 13 residues. V lost 2 bases and J lost 2, with 8 bases in between.

This clonotype turned up a few times. The chain recombines TRBV5-1 with TRBJ2-5; 9 bases are shared with TRBD1. CDR1 is SGHRS and CDR2 is YFSETQ in the germline V gene. The ends lost 4 bases at V and 4 bases at J; junction bases unmatched: 5. The CDR3 extends over 14 amino acids. CDR3 sequence reads: CASSLDRGAETQYF. As DNA, the CDR3 is TGCGCCAGCAGCCTGGACAGGGGTGCAGAGACCCAGTACTTC.

The rearrangement links TRBV5-1 to TRBJ2-1, with a possible D match to TRBD1 (5 bases). Near its end, the DNA agrees better with TRBJ2-7, so the J call may be wrong. The CDR3 has 13 residues. Germline CDR1 reads SGHRS; CDR2 reads YFSETQ. DNA of the CDR3: TGCGCCAGCAGCAGGGCAGGGTGGAATGAGCAGTACTTC. Protein product: CASSRAGWNEQYF.

This clonotype was seen at least ten times. The rearrangement uses TRBV5-1 and TRBJ1-1, with D tentatively TRBD1 (5 bases). CDR1 is SGHRS and CDR2 is YFSETQ in the germline V gene. The V gene lost 4 bases and the J gene lost 4 bases, with 17 bases spanning the gap. The CDR3 loop spans 15 amino acids. The CDR3 protein is CASSLAGQGGTEAFF. The CDR3 coding sequence is TGCGCCAGCAGCCTTGCCGGGCAGGGAGGCACTGAAGCTTTCTTT.

This clonotype was found many times. The rearrangement joins TRBV20-1 to TRBJ2-7; 7 positions match TRBD2. CDR3 length equals 16 residues. CDR1 and CDR2 (germline): DFQATT, SNEGSKA (reference sequence). With 3 bases clipped from V and 1 base from J, the junction kept 12 bases outside the gene matches. CDR3 sequence: CSASEKRSGVSYEQYF. The DNA for the CDR3 is TGCAGTGCTAGCGAGAAGAGAAGCGGGGTGTCCTACGAGCAGTACTTC.

The CDR3: CASSPAGDHEQYF. The CDR3 DNA reads as TGTGCCAGCTCACCAGCAGGGGACCACGAGCAGTACTTC. The chain recombines TRBV18 with TRBJ2-7, with D perhaps matching TRBD1 (6 bases). Germline-derived CDR1 and CDR2 are KGHSH and LQKENI. Trimming took off 2 bases at V and 5 bases at J, with 10 bases between the two ends. The CDR3 consists of 13 residues. The whole variable domain, filled in from reference TRBV18 and TRBJ2-7, reads NAGVMQNPRHLVRRRGQEARLRCSPMKGHSHVYWYRQLPEEGLKFMVYLQKENIIDESGMPKERFSAEFPKEGPSILRIQQVVRGDSAAYFCASSPAGDHEQYFGPGTRLTVT.

This clonotype was counted only a few times. This sequence joins TRBV4-3 and TRBJ1-4; D uncertain. The germline gives CDR1 LGHNA, CDR2 YSLEER. The ends were cut back, 0 bases at V and 0 bases at J, with 14 bases in the middle. This CDR3 spans 18 amino acids. As DNA, the CDR3 is TGCGCCAGCAGCCAAGATCAGTTACACTTTGCAACTAATGAAAAACTGTTTTTT. Its translation: CASSQDQLHFATNEKLFF.

In its sample, this clonotype was seen a few times. V gene TRBV4-1 combines with J gene TRBJ2-7, with D possibly being TRBD2 (5 bases). Per the germline V gene, CDR1 is MGHRA and CDR2 is YSYEKL. The ends were cut back, 0 bases at V and 3 bases at J, with 12 bases in the middle. The length of the CDR3 is 15 residues. This CDR3 reads CASSQDWSGHYEQYV. The DNA for the CDR3 is TGCGCCAGCAGCCAAGATTGGAGCGGTCACTACGAGCAGTACGTC.

There are a few counts of this clonotype. The chain couples TRBV7-9 to TRBJ2-6; D possibly corresponds to TRBD2 (5 bases). In germline, CDR1 is SEHNR, CDR2 FQNEAQ (reference sequence). The length of the CDR3 is 14 residues. Trimming shortened V by 3 bases and J by 2 bases, and 5 bases separated the two germline ends. The CDR3 DNA reads as TGTGCCAGCAGCTTGAGGGCTGGGGCCAACGTCCTGACTTTC. Protein sequence: CASSLRAGANVLTF. The complete variable domain, with remaining parts taken from reference TRBV7-9 and TRBJ2-6, reads DTGVSQNPRHKITKRGQNVTFRCDPISEHNRLYWYRQTLGQGPEFLTYFQNEAQLEKSRLLSDRFSAERPKGSFSTLEIQRTEQGDSAMYLCASSLRAGANVLTFGAGSRLTVL.

This clonotype showed up just a few times. This chain joins TRBV6-2 or TRBV6-3 and TRBJ2-1; 15 nucleotides line up with TRBD2. The CDR3 runs 16 residues. Germline assignment: CDR1 MNHEY and CDR2 SVGEGT. The trim removed 5 bases at V and 9 bases at J, leaving 8 bases unmatched. For the CDR3, the DNA is TGTGCCAGCAGTCATGGACTAGCGGGGGGGTCGGGTGAGCAGTTCTTC. This gives the protein CASSHGLAGGSGEQFF.

The chain links TRBV5-6 to TRBJ2-4, with TRBD1 matching 9 bases. V gave up 9 bases and J gave up 2 bases; unmatched junction bases: 12. The CDR3 totals 16 residues. Germline lookup yields CDR1 SGHDT and CDR2 YYEEEE. Here the CDR3 reads CATGTTGGRSKNIQYF. CDR3 DNA sequence: TGTGCCACTGGGACGACAGGGGGGAGGTCCAAAAACATTCAGTACTTC.

The chain has TRBV4-3 and TRBJ1-2, with no clear D. The CDR3 covers 14 residues. V lost 1 base, J lost 6 bases, and 12 bases lay in between. In germline, CDR1 is LGHNA, CDR2 YSLEER. The CDR3 sequence is CASSQAYVGDGYTF. CDR3 nucleotides: TGCGCCAGCAGCCAAGCGTATGTGGGAGATGGCTACACCTTC.

The chain carries TRBV7-9 and TRBJ1-1; 8 bases map to TRBD1. J gave up 0 bases and V 5 bases, and 8 bases lay outside the gene matches. Germline V gene data show CDR1 as SEHNR and CDR2 as FQNEAQ (reference sequence). The CDR3 is 16 residues long. Here the CDR3 reads CASSPGQGLMNTEAFF. The CDR3 DNA reads as TGTGCCAGCAGCCCAGGACAGGGACTCATGAACACTGAAGCTTTCTTT.

This chain connects TRBV6-6 to TRBJ2-3; TRBD2 matches 9 bases. CDR3 length: 13 amino acids. Germline V gene lookup returns CDR1 MNHNY and CDR2 SVGAGI (reference sequence). The V gene end was trimmed by 8 bases and the J gene end by 4 bases; junction bases not matched to a gene: 4. CDR3 residues: CASGGGGADTQYF. The CDR3 nucleotides are TGTGCCAGCGGTGGCGGGGGGGCAGATACGCAGTATTTT.

This clonotype was picked up a small number of times. This rearrangement joins TRBV4-3 to TRBJ1-2; a possible D gene is TRBD1 (6 bases). This CDR3 has 14 residues. CDR1 is LGHNA, CDR2 YSLEER, per germline. Deletions cut 1 base from V and 4 bases from J, with 10 bases between. The CDR3 DNA follows: TGCGCCAGCAGCCAAGTTAGCAGGGGCTATGGCTACACCTTC. It yields the protein CASSQVSRGYGYTF.

CDR3 protein: CASSQQGNEQYF. For the CDR3, the DNA is TGTGCCAGCAGTCAACAGGGGAACGAGCAGTACTTC. V usage is TRBV12-3 or TRBV12-4 and J usage is TRBJ2-7; 7 nucleotides match TRBD1. The CDR3 is 12 residues long. J gave up 5 bases and V 5 bases, and 3 bases lay outside the gene matches.

This sequence joins TRBV4-2 and TRBJ1-4; 7 bases are shared with TRBD1. This CDR3 is 16 amino acids long. The ends lost 4 bases at V and 0 bases at J; junction bases unmatched: 5. Per germline, CDR1 LGHNA and CDR2 YNFKEQ. Here the CDR3 reads CASSPTGDTTNEKLFF. The CDR3 region has the DNA TGTGCCAGCAGCCCCACAGGGGATACAACTAATGAAAAACTGTTTTTT.